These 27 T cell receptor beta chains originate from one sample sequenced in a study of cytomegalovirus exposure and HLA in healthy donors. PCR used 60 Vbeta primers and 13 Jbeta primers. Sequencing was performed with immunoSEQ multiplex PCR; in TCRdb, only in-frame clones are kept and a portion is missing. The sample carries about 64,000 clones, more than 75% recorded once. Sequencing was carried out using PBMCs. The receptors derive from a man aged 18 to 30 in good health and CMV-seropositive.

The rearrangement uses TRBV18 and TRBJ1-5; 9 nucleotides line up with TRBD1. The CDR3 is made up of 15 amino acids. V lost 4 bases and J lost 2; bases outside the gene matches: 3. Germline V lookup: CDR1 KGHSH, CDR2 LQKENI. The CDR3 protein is CASSRTGGGNQPQHF. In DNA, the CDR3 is TGTGCCAGCTCACGCACAGGGGGCGGCAATCAGCCCCAGCATTTT.

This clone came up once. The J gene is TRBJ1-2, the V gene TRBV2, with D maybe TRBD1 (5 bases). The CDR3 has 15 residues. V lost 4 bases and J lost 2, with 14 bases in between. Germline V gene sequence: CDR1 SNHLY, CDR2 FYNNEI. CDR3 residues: CASSVAGSSNYGYTF. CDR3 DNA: TGTGCCAGCAGTGTGGCAGGGTCCTCAAACTATGGCTACACCTTC.

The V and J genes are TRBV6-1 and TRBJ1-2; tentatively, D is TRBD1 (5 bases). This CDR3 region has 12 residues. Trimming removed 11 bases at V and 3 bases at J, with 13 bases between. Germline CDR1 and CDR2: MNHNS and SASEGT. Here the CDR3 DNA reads TGTGCCGGGAGGGGCGAAGACTATGGCTACACCTTC. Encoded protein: CAGRGEDYGYTF.

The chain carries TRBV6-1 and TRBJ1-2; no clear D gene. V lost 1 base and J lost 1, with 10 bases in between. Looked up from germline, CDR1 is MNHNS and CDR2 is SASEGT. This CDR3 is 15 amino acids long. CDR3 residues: CASSEGLNGNYGYTF. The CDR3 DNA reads TGTGCCAGCAGTGAAGGGTTGAACGGTAACTATGGCTACACCTTC.

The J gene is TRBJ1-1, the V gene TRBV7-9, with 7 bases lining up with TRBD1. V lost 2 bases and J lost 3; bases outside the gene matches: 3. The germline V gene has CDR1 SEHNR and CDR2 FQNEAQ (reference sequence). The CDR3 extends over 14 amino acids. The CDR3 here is CASSLSGGDTEAFF. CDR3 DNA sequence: TGTGCCAGCAGCTTATCAGGGGGTGACACTGAAGCTTTCTTT.

CDR3 DNA: TGTGCCAGCAGCGGAGAGCGGACGAATGAGCAGTTCTTC. Translation: CASSGERTNEQFF. This rearrangement joins TRBV11-3 to TRBJ2-1, with D possibly TRBD2 on 5 matching bases. Germline values: CDR1 SGHNT, CDR2 YENEEA. Trimming cost V 5 bases and J 7 bases, with 12 bases left between them. CDR3 length: 13 amino acids.

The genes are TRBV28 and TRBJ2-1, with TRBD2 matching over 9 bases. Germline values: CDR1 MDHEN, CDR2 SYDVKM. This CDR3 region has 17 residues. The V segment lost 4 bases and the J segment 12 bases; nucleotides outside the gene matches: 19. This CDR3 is CASSSSAGGGPLVGQFF. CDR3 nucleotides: TGTGCCAGCAGTTCATCAGCGGGAGGTGGGCCCCTAGTAGGGCAGTTCTTC.

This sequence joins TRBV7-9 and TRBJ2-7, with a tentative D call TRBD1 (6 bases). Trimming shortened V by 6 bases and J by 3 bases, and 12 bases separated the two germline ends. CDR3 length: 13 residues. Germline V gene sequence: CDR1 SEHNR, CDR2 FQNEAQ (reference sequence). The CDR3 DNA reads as TGTGCCAGCAGACCAGGGGTCCGCTACGAGCAGTACTTC. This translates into CASRPGVRYEQYF.

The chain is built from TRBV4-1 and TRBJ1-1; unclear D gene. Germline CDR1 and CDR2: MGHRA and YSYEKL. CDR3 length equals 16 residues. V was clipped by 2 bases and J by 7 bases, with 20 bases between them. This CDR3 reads CASSQRISHGEFEAFF. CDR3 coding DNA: TGCGCCAGCAGCCAAAGAATCAGCCATGGGGAGTTTGAAGCTTTCTTT.

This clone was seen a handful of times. In nucleotides, the CDR3 is TGTGCCAGCTTTGGAGGCTATGGCTACACCTTC. Amino acid sequence: CASFGGYGYTF. The V and J genes are TRBV6-5 and TRBJ1-2; D gene ambiguous. The CDR3 has 11 amino acids. The germline V gene has CDR1 MNHEY and CDR2 SVGAGI. V lost 8 bases and J lost 4, with 8 bases in between.

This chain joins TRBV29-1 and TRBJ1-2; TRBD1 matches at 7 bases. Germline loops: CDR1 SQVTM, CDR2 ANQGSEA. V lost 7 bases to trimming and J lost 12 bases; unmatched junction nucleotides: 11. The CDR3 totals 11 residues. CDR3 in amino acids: CSAAGGGENTF. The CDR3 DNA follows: TGCAGCGCCGCAGGAGGGGGCGAGAACACCTTC.

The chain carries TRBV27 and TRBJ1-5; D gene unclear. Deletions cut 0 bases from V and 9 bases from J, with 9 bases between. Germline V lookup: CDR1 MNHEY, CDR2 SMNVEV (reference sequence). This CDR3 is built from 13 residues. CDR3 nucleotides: TGTGCCAGCAGTTTATCCCAGGTAGGGCCCCAGCATTTT. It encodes CASSLSQVGPQHF.

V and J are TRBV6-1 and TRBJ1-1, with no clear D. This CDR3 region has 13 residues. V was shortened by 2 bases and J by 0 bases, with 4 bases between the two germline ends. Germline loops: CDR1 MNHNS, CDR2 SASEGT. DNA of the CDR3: TGTGCCAGCAGTGAACACATGAACACTGAAGCTTTCTTT. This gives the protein CASSEHMNTEAFF.

The CDR3 nucleotides read TGTGCCAGCAGTGACGAGGCGGGTGATAATTCACCCCTCCACTTT. This translates into CASSDEAGDNSPLHF. The chain combines TRBV7-9 with TRBJ1-6; D not resolved. V gave up 6 bases and J gave up 5 bases, with 14 bases separating them. The germline V gene encodes CDR1 SEHNR and CDR2 FQNEAQ (reference sequence). This CDR3 has 15 amino acids.

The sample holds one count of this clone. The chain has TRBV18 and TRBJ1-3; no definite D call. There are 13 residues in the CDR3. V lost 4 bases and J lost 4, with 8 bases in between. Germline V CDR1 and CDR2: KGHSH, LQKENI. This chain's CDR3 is CASSQEEGNTIYF. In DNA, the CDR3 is TGTGCCAGCTCACAGGAGGAAGGAAACACCATATATTTT.

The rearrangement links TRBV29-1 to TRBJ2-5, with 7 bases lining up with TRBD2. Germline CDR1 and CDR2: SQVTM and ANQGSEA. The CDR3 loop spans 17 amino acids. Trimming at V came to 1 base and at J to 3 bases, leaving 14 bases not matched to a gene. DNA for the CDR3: TGCAGCGTTGAAGTTGGTATCGGGGCGGCGGGGGAAGAGACCCAGTACTTC. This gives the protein CSVEVGIGAAGEETQYF.

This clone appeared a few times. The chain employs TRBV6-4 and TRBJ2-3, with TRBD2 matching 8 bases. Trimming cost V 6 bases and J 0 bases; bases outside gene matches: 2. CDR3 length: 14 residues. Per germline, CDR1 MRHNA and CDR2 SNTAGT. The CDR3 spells CASSSSGSTDTQYF. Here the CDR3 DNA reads TGTGCCAGCAGCTCTAGCGGGAGCACAGATACGCAGTATTTT.

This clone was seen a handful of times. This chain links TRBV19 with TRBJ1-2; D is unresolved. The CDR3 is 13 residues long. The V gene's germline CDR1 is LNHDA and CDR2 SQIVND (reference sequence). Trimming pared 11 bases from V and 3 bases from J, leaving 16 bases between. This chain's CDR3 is CAASRGWHYGYTF. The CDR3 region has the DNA TGTGCCGCCTCCCGTGGTTGGCACTATGGCTACACCTTC.

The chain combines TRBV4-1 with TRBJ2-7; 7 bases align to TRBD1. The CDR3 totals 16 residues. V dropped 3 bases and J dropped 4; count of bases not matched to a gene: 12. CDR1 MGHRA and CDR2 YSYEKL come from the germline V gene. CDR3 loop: CASSQRPTGESYEQYF. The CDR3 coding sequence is TGCGCCAGCAGCCAGAGACCCACAGGGGAATCGTACGAGCAGTACTTC.

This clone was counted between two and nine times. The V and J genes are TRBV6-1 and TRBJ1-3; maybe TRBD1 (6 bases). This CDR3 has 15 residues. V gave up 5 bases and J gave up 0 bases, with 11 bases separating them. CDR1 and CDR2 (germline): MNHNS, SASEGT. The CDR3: CASSLGAYSGNTIYF. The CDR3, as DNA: TGTGCCAGCAGTCTGGGGGCGTACTCTGGAAACACCATATATTTT.

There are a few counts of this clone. CDR3 sequence: CASSEQGAEKLFF. For the CDR3, the DNA is TGTGCCAGCAGTGAACAGGGGGCTGAAAAACTGTTTTTT. The V and J genes are TRBV6-1 and TRBJ1-4, with 8 bases fitting TRBD1. The length of the CDR3 is 13 residues. Germline CDR1 reads MNHNS; CDR2 reads SASEGT. V dropped 2 bases and J dropped 7; count of bases not matched to a gene: 0.

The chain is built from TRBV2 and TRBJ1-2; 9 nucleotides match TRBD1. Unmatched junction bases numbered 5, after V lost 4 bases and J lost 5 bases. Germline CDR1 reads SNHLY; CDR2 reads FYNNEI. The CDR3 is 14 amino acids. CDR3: CASSAQGAEYGYTF. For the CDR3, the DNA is TGTGCCAGCAGTGCACAGGGGGCGGAATATGGCTACACCTTC.

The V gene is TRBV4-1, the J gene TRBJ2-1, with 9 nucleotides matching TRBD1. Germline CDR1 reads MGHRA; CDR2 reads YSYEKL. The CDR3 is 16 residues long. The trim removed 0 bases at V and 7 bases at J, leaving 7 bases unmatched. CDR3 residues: CASSQDGGTGSNEQFF. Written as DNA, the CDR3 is TGCGCCAGCAGCCAAGATGGAGGGACAGGGTCGAATGAGCAGTTCTTC.

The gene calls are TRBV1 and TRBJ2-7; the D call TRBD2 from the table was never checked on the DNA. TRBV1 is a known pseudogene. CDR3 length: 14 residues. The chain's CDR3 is CTSSSGRGPYEQYF. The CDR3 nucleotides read TGCACCAGCAGTAGCGGGAGGGGCCCCTACGAGCAGTACTTC.

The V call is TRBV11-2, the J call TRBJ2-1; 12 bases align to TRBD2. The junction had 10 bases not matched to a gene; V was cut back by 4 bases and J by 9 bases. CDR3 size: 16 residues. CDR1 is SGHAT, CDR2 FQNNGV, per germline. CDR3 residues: CASSSPLAGGVGEQFF. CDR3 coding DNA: TGTGCCAGCAGCTCACCTCTAGCGGGAGGGGTCGGTGAGCAGTTCTTC.

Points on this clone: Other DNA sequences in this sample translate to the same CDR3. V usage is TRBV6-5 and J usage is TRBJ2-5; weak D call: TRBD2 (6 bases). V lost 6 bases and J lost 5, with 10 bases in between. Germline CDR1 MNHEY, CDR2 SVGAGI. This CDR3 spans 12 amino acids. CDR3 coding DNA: TGTGCCAGCAGGGGAGGCGGTGAGACCCAGTACTTC. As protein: CASRGGGETQYF.

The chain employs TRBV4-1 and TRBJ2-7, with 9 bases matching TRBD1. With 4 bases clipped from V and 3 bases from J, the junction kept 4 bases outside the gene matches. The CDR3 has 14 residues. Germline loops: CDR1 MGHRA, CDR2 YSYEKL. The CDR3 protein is CASSRGTGFYEQYF. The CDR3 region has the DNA TGCGCCAGCAGCCGCGGGACAGGGTTCTACGAGCAGTACTTC.